What follows are 13 T cell receptor beta chains derived from one specimen sequenced in a study of a mutant IDH1 vaccine in newly diagnosed glioma. Time point specified: week 23, last vaccination. Every vaccine dose comprised 300 ug of mutant IDH1 20-mer peptide plus topical imiquimod. These receptors have no identified antigens. The repertoire was sequenced with immunoSEQ multiplex PCR; TCRdb's copy has only in-frame clones and lacks some. The top ten hold roughly 1.5% of the sample, which has some 60,000 clones, 75% to 90% seen once. The sequenced sample was PBMCs, obtained from a glioma patient whose treatment included an IDH1 peptide vaccine. The receptors shown here come from a man aged 35-49 years with glioma.

The chain links TRBV7-2 to TRBJ2-2, with D tentatively TRBD1 (7 bases). Per the germline V gene, CDR1 is SGHTA and CDR2 is FQGNSA. The germline V and J ends were trimmed by 1 base and 4 bases, with 13 bases remaining between them. This CDR3 contains 16 residues. The CDR3 DNA sequence: TGTGCCAGCAGCTTAGTCCGTCAGGGGGGCACCGGGGAGCTGTTTTTT. Its protein is CASSLVRQGGTGELFF.

The rearrangement joins TRBV7-2 to TRBJ1-4; TRBD1 matches 10 bases. The CDR3 is made up of 13 amino acids. The trim removed 5 bases at V and 8 bases at J, leaving 2 bases unmatched. In germline, CDR1 is SGHTA, CDR2 FQGNSA. CDR3 protein: CASSGQGGEKLFF. The CDR3 region has the DNA TGTGCCAGCAGCGGACAGGGGGGAGAAAAACTGTTTTTT.

This chain connects TRBV11-3 to TRBJ2-3; TRBD2 matches 10 bases. This CDR3 spans 18 amino acids. The junction had 13 bases not matched to a gene; V was cut back by 2 bases and J by 5 bases. Germline values: CDR1 SGHNT, CDR2 YENEEA. Here the CDR3 reads CASSLICRSGRVVDTQYF. CDR3 in DNA: TGTGCCAGCAGCTTAATATGCCGCAGCGGGAGGGTGGTAGATACGCAGTATTTT.

This chain uses TRBV5-4 with TRBJ2-5, with D unresolved. V was trimmed by 4 bases and J by 2 bases, leaving 9 bases between them. The length of the CDR3 is 13 residues. CDR1 is SGHNT and CDR2 is YYREEE in the germline V gene (reference sequence). The CDR3 DNA follows: TGTGCCAGCAGCAACAGATTACAAGAGACCCAGTACTTC. Amino acid sequence: CASSNRLQETQYF.

The chain recombines TRBV11-3 with TRBJ2-2; D call uncertain. Germline assignment: CDR1 SGHNT and CDR2 YENEEA. The CDR3 totals 13 residues. Trimming took off 1 base at V and 7 bases at J, with 7 bases between the two ends. The CDR3 DNA reads TGTGCCAGCAGCTTAGGGACCCGCGGGGAGCTGTTTTTT. Translated: CASSLGTRGELFF.

The V and J genes are TRBV5-1 and TRBJ2-1, with TRBD2 matching over 10 bases. This CDR3 is 15 amino acids long. V lost 2 bases to trimming and J lost 7 bases; unmatched junction nucleotides: 6. CDR1 SGHRS and CDR2 YFSETQ come from the germline V gene. The CDR3 here is CASSFLAGEGNEQFF. In DNA form, the CDR3 reads TGCGCCAGCAGCTTTCTAGCGGGAGAGGGGAATGAGCAGTTCTTC.

J is TRBJ2-2 and V is TRBV4-1; D uncertain. Germline V gives CDR1 MGHRA, CDR2 YSYEKL. The CDR3 is made up of 16 amino acids. Trimming cost V 0 bases and J 8 bases, with 16 bases left between them. The CDR3 coding sequence is TGCGCCAGCAGCCAAGAGTATAGCTGGCTGTATGGGGAGCTGTTTTTT. This codes for CASSQEYSWLYGELFF.

This clone appeared a few times. The genes are TRBV18 and TRBJ1-1; D gene uncertain. This CDR3 comprises 13 residues. The germline V gene encodes CDR1 KGHSH and CDR2 LQKENI. Trimming stripped 0 bases from V and 4 bases from J, with 6 bases between. CDR3 amino acids: CASSPPVSTEAFF. The CDR3 region has the DNA TGTGCCAGCTCACCACCCGTTTCCACTGAAGCTTTCTTT.

This clone was counted once. DNA of the CDR3: TGCGCCAGCAGCGGAGGGGGCGCCGTCCAAGAGACCCAGTACTTC. Protein product: CASSGGGAVQETQYF. J is TRBJ2-5 and V is TRBV5-1; perhaps TRBD1 as D (7 bases). Germline V gives CDR1 SGHRS, CDR2 YFSETQ. The CDR3 totals 15 residues. V lost 4 bases to trimming and J lost 1 base, with 14 bases between them.

The CDR3 DNA reads as TGTGCCAGCAGTGCCGATTCTTATACGGTTCTTCAGCCCCAGCATTTT. The encoded protein is CASSADSYTVLQPQHF. This rearrangement joins TRBV2 to TRBJ1-5, with no clear D. This CDR3 is 16 amino acids long. The germline V gene has CDR1 SNHLY and CDR2 FYNNEI. Trimming removed 4 bases at V and 6 bases at J, with 19 bases between.

The V gene is TRBV6-5, the J gene TRBJ1-1, with TRBD1 matching 8 bases. The V gene end was trimmed by 6 bases and the J gene end by 4 bases; junction bases not matched to a gene: 7. This CDR3 is built from 14 residues. Germline loops: CDR1 MNHEY, CDR2 SVGAGI. For the CDR3, the DNA is TGTGCCAGCAGCCAGGGACAGGCCCTCACTGAAGCTTTCTTT. It encodes CASSQGQALTEAFF.

In nucleotides, the CDR3 is TGTGCCAGCAGCTTAGATTTTCTGGGAAACAATGAGCAGTTCTTC. It encodes CASSLDFLGNNEQFF. This chain joins TRBV7-2 and TRBJ2-1; D gene unclear. Germline V CDR1 and CDR2: SGHTA, FQGNSA. This CDR3 comprises 15 residues. V dropped 1 base and J dropped 5 bases, with 12 bases sitting between them.

The V call is TRBV11-3, the J call TRBJ2-1; 10 nucleotides agree with TRBD2. After removal of 1 base from V and 6 bases from J, the junction contained 6 bases not matched to a gene. The CDR3 totals 16 residues. Looked up from germline, CDR1 is SGHNT and CDR2 is YENEEA. CDR3 DNA sequence: TGTGCCAGCAGCTTAGGATCAGCGGGAGGGGGCAATGAGCAGTTCTTC. Translated: CASSLGSAGGGNEQFF.